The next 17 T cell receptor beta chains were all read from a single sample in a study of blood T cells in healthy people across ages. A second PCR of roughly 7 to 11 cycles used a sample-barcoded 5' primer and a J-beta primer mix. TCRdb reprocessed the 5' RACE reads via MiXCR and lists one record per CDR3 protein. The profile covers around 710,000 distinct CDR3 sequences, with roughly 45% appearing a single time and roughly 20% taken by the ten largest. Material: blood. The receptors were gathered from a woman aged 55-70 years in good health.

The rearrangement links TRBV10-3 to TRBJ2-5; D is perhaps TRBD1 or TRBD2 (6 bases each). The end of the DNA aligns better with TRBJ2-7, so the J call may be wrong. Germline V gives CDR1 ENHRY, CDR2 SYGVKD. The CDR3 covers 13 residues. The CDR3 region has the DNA TGTGCCATCAGGAGGGGGGAGACCTACGAGCAGTACTTC. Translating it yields CAIRRGETYEQYF.

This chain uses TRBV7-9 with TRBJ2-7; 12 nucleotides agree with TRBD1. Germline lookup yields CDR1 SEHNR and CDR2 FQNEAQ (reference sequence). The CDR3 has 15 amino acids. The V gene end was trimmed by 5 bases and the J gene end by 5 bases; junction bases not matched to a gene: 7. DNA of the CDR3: TGTGCCAGCAGCCACACCGGGACAGGGGGCCACGAGCAGTACTTC. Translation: CASSHTGTGGHEQYF.

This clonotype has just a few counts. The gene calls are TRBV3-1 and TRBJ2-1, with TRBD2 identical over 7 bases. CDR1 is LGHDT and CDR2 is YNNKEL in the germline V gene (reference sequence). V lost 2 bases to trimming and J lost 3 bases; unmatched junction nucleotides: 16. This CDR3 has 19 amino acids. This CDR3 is CASSQKTSPLSSGYNEQFF. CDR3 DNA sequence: TGTGCCAGCAGCCAAAAAACCTCGCCCCTCTCTAGCGGCTACAATGAGCAGTTCTTC.

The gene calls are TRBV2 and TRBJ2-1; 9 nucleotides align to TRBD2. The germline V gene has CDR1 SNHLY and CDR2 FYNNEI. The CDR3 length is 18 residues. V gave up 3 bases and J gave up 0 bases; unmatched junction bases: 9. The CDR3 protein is CASSDLREGTSSYNEQFF. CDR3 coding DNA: TGTGCCAGCAGTGATTTGCGGGAGGGAACGAGCTCCTACAATGAGCAGTTCTTC. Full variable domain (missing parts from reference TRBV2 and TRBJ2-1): EPEVTQTPSHQVTQMGQEVILRCVPISNHLYFYWYRQILGQKVEFLVSFYNNEISEKSEIFDDQFSVERPDGSNFTLKIRSTKLEDSAMYFCASSDLREGTSSYNEQFFGPGTRLTVL.

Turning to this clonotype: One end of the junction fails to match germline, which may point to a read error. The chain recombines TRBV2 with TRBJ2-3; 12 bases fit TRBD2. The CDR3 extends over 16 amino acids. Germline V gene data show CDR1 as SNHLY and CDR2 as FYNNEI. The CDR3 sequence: CTSSDSTSGGPDTQYF. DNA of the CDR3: TGTACCAGCAGCGACTCGACTAGCGGGGGCCCAGATACGCAGTATTTT.

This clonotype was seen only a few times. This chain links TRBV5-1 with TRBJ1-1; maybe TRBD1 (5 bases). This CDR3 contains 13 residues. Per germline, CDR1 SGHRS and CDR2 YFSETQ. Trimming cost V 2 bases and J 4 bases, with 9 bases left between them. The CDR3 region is CASSFMGGTEAFF. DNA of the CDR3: TGCGCCAGCAGCTTTATGGGGGGCACTGAAGCTTTCTTT.

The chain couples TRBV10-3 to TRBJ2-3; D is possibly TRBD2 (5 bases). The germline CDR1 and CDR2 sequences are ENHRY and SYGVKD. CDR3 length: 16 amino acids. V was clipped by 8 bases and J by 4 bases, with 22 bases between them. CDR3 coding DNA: TGTGCCATCGGTCAGCTTCCAACTTGGGAGTCAGATACGCAGTATTTT. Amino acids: CAIGQLPTWESDTQYF.

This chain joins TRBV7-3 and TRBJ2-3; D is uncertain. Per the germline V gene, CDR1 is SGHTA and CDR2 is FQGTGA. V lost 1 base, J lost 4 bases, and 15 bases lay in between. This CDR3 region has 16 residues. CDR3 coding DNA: TGTGCCAGCAGCTTAAACCCCCGGGCCGTATCAGATACGCAGTATTTT. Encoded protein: CASSLNPRAVSDTQYF.

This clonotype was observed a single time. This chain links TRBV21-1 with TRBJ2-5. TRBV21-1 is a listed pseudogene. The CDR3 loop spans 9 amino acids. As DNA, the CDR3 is TGTGCCAGCAGCAAAGCAAGGTACTTC. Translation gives CASSKARYF.

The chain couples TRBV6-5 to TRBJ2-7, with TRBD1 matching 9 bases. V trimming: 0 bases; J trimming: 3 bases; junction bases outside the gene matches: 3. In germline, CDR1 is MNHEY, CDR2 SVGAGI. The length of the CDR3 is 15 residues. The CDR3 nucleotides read TGTGCCAGCAGTTACTCGACAGGGGGGGACTACGAGCAGTACTTC. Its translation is CASSYSTGGDYEQYF.

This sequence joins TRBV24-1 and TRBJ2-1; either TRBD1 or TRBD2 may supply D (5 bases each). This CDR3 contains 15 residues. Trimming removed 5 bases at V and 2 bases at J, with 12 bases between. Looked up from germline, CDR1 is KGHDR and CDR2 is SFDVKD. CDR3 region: CATSGVGEPYNEQFF. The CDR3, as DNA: TGTGCCACCAGTGGTGTGGGGGAACCCTACAATGAGCAGTTCTTC.

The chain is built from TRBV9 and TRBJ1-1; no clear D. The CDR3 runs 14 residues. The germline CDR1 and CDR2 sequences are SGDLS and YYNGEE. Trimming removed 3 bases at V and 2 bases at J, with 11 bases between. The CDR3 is CASSGRGTNTEAFF. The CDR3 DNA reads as TGTGCCAGCAGCGGCCGGGGAACAAACACTGAAGCTTTCTTT.

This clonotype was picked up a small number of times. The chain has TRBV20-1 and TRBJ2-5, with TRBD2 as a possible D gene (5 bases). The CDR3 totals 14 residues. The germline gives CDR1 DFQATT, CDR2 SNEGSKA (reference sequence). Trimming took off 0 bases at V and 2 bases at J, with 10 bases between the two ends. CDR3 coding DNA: TGCAGTGCTAGAGATTCCCGGGATCAAGAGACCCAGTACTTC. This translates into CSARDSRDQETQYF.

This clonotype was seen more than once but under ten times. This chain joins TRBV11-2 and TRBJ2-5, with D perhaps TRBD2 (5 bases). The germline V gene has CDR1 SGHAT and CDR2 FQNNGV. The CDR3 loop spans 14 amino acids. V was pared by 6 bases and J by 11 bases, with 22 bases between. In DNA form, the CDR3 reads TGTGCCAGCAGTCCCTCTGTTCTAGGTGGGGAGCAGTACTTC. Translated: CASSPSVLGGEQYF. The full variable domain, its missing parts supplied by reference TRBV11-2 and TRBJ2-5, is EAGVAQSPRYKIIEKRQSVAFWCNPISGHATLYWYQQILGQGPKLLIQFQNNGVVDDSQLPKDRFSAERLKGVDSTLKIQPAKLEDSAVYLCASSPSVLGGEQYFGPGTRLLVL.

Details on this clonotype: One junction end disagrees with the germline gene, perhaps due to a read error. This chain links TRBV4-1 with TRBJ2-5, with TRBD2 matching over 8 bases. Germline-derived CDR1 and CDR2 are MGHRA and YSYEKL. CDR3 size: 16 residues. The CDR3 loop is CACSQVRGGMHDEQYF. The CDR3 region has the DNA TGCGCCTGCAGCCAAGTTCGCGGGGGGATGCACGATGAGCAGTACTTC.

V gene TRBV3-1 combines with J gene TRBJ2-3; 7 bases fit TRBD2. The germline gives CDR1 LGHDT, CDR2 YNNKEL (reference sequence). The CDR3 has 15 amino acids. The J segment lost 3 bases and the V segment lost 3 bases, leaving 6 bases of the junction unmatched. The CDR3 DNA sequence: TGTGCCAGCAGCCAGTCGGGGGGAGGAACAGATACGCAGTATTTT. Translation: CASSQSGGGTDTQYF.

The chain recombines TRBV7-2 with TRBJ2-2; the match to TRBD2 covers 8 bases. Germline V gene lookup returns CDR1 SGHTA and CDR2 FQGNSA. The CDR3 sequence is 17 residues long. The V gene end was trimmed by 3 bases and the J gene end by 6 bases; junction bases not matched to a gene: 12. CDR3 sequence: CASSLRVGTREAGELFF. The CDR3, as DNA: TGTGCCAGCAGCTTGCGGGTTGGGACTAGGGAGGCCGGGGAGCTGTTTTTT.